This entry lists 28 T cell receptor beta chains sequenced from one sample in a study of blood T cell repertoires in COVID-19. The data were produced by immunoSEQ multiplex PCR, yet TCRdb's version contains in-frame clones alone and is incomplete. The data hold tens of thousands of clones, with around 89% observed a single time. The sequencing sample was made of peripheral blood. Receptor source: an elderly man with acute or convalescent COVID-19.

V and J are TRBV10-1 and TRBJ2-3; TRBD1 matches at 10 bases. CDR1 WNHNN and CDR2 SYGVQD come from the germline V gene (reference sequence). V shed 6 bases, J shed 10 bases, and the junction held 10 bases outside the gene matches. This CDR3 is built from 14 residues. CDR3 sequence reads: CASSPRQGAHPQYF. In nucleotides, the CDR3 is TGCGCCAGCAGCCCGCGACAGGGGGCACATCCGCAGTATTTT.

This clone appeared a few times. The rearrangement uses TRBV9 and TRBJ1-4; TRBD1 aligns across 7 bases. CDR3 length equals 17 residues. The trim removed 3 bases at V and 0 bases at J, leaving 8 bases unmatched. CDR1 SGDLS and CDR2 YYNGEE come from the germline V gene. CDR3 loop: CASSERQGRTTNEKLFF. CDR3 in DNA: TGTGCCAGCAGCGAGCGACAGGGACGGACAACTAATGAAAAACTGTTTTTT.

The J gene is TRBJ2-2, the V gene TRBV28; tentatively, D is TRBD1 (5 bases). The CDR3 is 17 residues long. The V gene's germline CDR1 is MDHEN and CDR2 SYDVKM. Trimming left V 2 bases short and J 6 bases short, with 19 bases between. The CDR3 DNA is TGTGCCAGCAGTTTAGGCCTGGGCAGGGATTATCCCGGGGAGCTGTTTTTT. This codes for CASSLGLGRDYPGELFF.

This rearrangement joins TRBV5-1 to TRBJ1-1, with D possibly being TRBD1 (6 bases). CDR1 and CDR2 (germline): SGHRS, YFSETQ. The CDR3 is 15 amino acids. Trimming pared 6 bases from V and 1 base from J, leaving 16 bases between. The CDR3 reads CASTQSQGRNTEAFF. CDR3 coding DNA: TGCGCCAGCACCCAGTCCCAGGGGCGGAACACTGAAGCTTTCTTT. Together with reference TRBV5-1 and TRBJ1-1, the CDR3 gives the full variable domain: KAGVTQTPRYLIKTRGQQVTLSCSPISGHRSVSWYQQTPGQGLQFLFEYFSETQRNKGNFPGRFSGRQFSNSRSEMNVSTLELGDSALYLCASTQSQGRNTEAFFGQGTRLTVV.

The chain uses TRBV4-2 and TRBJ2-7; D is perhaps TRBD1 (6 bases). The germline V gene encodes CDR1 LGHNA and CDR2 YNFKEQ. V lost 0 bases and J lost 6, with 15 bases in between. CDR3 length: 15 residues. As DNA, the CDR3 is TGTGCCAGCAGCCAAGAATTGGGCGACAGGCGCGAGCAGTACTTC. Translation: CASSQELGDRREQYF.

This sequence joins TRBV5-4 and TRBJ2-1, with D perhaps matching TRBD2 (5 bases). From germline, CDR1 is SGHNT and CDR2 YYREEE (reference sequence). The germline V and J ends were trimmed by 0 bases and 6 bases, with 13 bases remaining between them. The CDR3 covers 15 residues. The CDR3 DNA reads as TGTGCCAGCAGCTTGGGAGGGAGCGTTGGCAATGAGCAGTTCTTC. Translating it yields CASSLGGSVGNEQFF.

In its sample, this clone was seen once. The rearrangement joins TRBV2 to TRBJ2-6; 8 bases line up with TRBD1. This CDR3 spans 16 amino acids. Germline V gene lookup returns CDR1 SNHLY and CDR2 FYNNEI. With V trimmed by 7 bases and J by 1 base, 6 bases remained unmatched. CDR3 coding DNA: TGTGCCAGCATGGACAGGGTTATATCTGGGGCCAACGTCCTGACTTTC. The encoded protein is CASMDRVISGANVLTF.

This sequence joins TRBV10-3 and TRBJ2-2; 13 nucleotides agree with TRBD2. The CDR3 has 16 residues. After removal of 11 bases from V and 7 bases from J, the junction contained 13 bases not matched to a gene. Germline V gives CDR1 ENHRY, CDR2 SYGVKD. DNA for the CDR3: TGTGCCGCCAGGGCCACTAGCGGGGGGGCGATCGGGGAGCTGTTTTTT. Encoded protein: CAARATSGGAIGELFF.

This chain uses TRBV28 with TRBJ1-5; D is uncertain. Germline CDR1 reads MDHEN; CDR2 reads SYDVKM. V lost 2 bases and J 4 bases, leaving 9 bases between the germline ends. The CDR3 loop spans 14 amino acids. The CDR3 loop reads CASSLREVNQPQHF. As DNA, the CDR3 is TGTGCCAGCAGTTTAAGAGAGGTTAATCAGCCCCAGCATTTT.

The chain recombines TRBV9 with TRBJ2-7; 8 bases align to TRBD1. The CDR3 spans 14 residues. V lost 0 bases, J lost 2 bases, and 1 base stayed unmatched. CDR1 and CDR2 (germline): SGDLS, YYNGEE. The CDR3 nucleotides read TGTGCCAGCAGCGTAGGGACAGGGCCCTACGAGCAGTACTTC. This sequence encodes CASSVGTGPYEQYF.

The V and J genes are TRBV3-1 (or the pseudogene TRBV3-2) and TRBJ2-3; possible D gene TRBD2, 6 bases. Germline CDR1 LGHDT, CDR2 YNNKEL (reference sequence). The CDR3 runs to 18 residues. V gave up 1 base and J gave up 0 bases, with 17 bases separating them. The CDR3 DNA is TGTGCCAGCAGCCAAGTTGGGGAGGTAACACCTAGCACAGATACGCAGTATTTT. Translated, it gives CASSQVGEVTPSTDTQYF.

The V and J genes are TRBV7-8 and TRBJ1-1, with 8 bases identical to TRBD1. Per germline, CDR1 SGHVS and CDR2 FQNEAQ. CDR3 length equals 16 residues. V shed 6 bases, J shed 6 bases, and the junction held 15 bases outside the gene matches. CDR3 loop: CASRPVSSGGGSEAFF. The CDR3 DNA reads TGTGCCAGCAGGCCTGTATCTTCAGGGGGCGGATCTGAAGCTTTCTTT.

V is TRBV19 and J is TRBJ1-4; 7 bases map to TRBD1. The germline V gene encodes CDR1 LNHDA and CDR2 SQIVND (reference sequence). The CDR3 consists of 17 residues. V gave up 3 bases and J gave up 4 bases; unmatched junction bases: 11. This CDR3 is CASSIRGRAGGNEKLFF. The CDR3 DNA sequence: TGTGCCAGTAGTATTCGGGGTCGGGCAGGGGGTAATGAAAAACTGTTTTTT.

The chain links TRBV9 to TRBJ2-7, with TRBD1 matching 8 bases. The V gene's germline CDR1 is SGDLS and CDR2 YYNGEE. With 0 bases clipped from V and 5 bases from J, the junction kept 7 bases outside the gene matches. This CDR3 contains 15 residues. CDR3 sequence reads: CASSVGTGSFDEQYF. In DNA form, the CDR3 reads TGTGCCAGCAGCGTAGGGACAGGGAGTTTCGACGAGCAGTACTTC.

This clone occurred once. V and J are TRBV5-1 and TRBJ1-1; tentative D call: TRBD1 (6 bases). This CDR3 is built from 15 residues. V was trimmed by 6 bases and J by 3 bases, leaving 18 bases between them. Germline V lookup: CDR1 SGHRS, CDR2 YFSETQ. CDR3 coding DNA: TGCGCCAGCAAACAGGGACGCCTGAGGGACACTGAAGCTTTCTTT. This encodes CASKQGRLRDTEAFF. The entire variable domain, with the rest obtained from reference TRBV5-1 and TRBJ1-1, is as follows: KAGVTQTPRYLIKTRGQQVTLSCSPISGHRSVSWYQQTPGQGLQFLFEYFSETQRNKGNFPGRFSGRQFSNSRSEMNVSTLELGDSALYLCASKQGRLRDTEAFFGQGTRLTVV.

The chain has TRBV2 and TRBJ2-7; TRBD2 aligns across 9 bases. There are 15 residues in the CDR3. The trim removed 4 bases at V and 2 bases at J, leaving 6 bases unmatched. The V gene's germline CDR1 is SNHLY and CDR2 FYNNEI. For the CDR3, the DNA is TGTGCCAGCAGTGCCCAGGGCGGGGGGGCCTACGAGCAGTACTTC. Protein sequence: CASSAQGGGAYEQYF.

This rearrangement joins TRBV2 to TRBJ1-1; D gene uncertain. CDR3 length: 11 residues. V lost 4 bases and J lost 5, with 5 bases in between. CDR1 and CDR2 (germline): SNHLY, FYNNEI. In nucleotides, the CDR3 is TGTGCCAGCAGTGTAGTGACTGAAGCTTTCTTT. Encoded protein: CASSVVTEAFF. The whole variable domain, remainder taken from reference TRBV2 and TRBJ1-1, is EPEVTQTPSHQVTQMGQEVILRCVPISNHLYFYWYRQILGQKVEFLVSFYNNEISEKSEIFDDQFSVERPDGSNFTLKIRSTKLEDSAMYFCASSVVTEAFFGQGTRLTVV.

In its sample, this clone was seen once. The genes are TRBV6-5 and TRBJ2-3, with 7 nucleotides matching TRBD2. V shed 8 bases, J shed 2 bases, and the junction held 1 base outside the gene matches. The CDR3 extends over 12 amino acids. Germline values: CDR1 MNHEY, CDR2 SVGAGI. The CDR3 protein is CASGGDTDTQYF. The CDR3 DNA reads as TGTGCCAGCGGGGGGGACACAGATACGCAGTATTTT.

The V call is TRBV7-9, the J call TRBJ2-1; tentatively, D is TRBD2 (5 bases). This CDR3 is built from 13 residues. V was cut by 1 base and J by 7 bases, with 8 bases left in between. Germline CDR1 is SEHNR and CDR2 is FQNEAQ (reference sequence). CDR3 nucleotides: TGTGCCAGCAGCTTAGAATCGGGAAATGAGCAGTTCTTC. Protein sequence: CASSLESGNEQFF.

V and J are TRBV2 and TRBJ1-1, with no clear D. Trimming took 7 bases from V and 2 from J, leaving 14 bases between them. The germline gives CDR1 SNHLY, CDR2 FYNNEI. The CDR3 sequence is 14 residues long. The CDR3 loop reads CASISRRDNTEAFF. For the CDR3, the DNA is TGTGCCAGCATTTCTCGGCGGGATAACACTGAAGCTTTCTTT. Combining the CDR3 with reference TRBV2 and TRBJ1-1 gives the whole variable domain EPEVTQTPSHQVTQMGQEVILRCVPISNHLYFYWYRQILGQKVEFLVSFYNNEISEKSEIFDDQFSVERPDGSNFTLKIRSTKLEDSAMYFCASISRRDNTEAFFGQGTRLTVV.

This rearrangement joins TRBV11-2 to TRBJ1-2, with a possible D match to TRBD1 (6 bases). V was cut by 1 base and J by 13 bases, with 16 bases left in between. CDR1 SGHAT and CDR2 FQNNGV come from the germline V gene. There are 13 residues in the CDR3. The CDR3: CASSLARDRPGTF. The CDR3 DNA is TGTGCCAGCAGCTTAGCCCGCGACAGGCCCGGCACCTTC.

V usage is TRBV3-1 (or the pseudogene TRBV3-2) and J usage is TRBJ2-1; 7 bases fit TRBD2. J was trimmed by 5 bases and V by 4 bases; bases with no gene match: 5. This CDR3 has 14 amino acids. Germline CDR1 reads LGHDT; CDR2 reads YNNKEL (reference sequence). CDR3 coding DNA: TGTGCCAGCAGCCGTTCGGGGGGACACAATGAGCAGTTCTTC. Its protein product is CASSRSGGHNEQFF.

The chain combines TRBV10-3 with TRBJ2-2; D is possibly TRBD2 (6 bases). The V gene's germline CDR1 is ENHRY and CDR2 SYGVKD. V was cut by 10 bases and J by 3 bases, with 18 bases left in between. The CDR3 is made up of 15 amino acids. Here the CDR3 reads CATTPEGPDTGELFF. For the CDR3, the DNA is TGTGCCACCACCCCGGAGGGGCCGGACACCGGGGAGCTGTTTTTT.

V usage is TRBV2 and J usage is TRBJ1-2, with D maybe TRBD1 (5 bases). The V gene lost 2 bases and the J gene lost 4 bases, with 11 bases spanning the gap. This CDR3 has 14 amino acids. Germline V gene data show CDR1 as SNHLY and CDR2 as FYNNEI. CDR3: CASSELGQVYGYTF. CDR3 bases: TGTGCCAGCAGTGAACTTGGACAAGTCTATGGCTACACCTTC.

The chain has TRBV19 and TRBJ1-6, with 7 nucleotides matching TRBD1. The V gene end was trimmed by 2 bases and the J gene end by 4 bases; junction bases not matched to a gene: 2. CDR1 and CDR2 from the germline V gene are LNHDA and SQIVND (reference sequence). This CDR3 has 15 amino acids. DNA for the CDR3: TGTGCCAGTAGTATAACAGGGGATTATAATTCACCCCTCCACTTT. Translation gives CASSITGDYNSPLHF.

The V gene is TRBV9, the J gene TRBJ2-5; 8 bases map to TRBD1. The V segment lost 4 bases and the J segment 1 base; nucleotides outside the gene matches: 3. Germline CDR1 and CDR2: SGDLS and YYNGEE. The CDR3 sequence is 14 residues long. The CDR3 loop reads CASSTTGGQETQYF. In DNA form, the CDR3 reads TGTGCCAGCAGCACCACAGGGGGCCAAGAGACCCAGTACTTC.

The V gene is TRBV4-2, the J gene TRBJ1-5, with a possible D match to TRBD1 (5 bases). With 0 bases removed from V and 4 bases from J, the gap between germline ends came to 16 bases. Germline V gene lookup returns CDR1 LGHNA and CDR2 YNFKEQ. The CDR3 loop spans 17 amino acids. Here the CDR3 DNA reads TGTGCCAGCAGCCAAGATAGCGGAGGGGCTTGGAATCAGCCCCAGCATTTT. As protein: CASSQDSGGAWNQPQHF.

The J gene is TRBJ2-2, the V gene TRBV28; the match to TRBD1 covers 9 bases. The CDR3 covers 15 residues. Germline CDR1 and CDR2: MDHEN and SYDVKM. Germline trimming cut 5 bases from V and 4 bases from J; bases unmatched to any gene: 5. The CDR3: CASSTTGGLTGELFF. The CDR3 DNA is TGTGCCAGCAGTACGACAGGGGGTCTCACCGGGGAGCTGTTTTTT.